These 10 T cell receptor beta chains came from one sample sequenced in a study of T-cell reconstitution after alpha-beta-depleted transplantation in children. Unique molecular identifiers were incorporated during preparation of the TCRbeta library. TCRdb ran MiXCR on the PCR reads and lists one entry per CDR3 protein. This sample yields roughly 120,000 distinct CDR3 sequences, of which about 9.4% are seen a single time; approximately 7.6% belongs to the top ten. Sequences were derived from PBMCs from the stem cell graft donor, sampled from the stem cell graft. Receptors were obtained from a human donor who donated a stem cell graft to a child with acute lymphoblastic leukemia.

This clonotype has a count of ten or more. The chain employs TRBV4-3 and TRBJ2-3; D gene uncertain. The CDR3 extends over 16 amino acids. Germline loops: CDR1 LGHNA, CDR2 YSLEER. V lost 0 bases and J lost 0, with 10 bases in between. The CDR3: CASSQDRSASTDTQYF. Here the CDR3 DNA reads TGCGCCAGCAGCCAAGATAGAAGCGCAAGCACAGATACGCAGTATTTT.

The CDR3 loop is CASSSGGCEQYF. The CDR3 nucleotides are TGTGCCAGTAGTTCTGGGGGCTGCGAGCAGTACTTC. This sequence joins TRBV19 and TRBJ2-7, with a weak D call TRBD1 (6 bases). The CDR3 runs 12 residues. V lost 5 bases, J lost 6 bases, and 11 bases lay in between. CDR1 LNHDA and CDR2 SQIVND come from the germline V gene (reference sequence).

This clonotype was observed many times. V and J are TRBV4-2 and TRBJ2-1, with 12 nucleotides matching TRBD2. V lost 3 bases and J lost 4; bases outside the gene matches: 19. This CDR3 comprises 21 residues. Germline CDR1 LGHNA, CDR2 YNFKEQ. The CDR3 nucleotides are TGTGCCAGCAGCCAGCGATTCGGACTAGCGGGATCAGAGGGGGCTTACAATGAGCAGTTCTTC. It translates to CASSQRFGLAGSEGAYNEQFF.

There are many counts of this clonotype. The chain couples TRBV6-5 to TRBJ2-5, with 10 bases that match TRBD1. The CDR3 length is 16 residues. V shed 5 bases, J shed 2 bases, and the junction held 8 bases outside the gene matches. In germline, CDR1 is MNHEY, CDR2 SVGAGI. CDR3 DNA sequence: TGTGCCAGCAGTAGGGCCGTGGACAGGGGGCAAGAGACCCAGTACTTC. Translation gives CASSRAVDRGQETQYF.

This clonotype was counted many times. J is TRBJ2-4 and V is TRBV15; 7 nucleotides line up with TRBD2. V was clipped by 6 bases and J by 0 bases; unmatched bases: 5. The germline V gene has CDR1 LNHNV and CDR2 YYDKDF (reference sequence). This CDR3 region has 15 residues. The CDR3 sequence is CATSQRERAKNIQYF. CDR3 in DNA: TGTGCCACCAGTCAGCGGGAAAGAGCCAAAAACATTCAGTACTTC.

This clonotype came up many times. The chain has TRBV7-2 and TRBJ1-6, with 8 positions matching TRBD1. The germline V gene encodes CDR1 SGHTA and CDR2 FQGNSA. The V segment lost 6 bases and the J segment 6 bases; nucleotides outside the gene matches: 10. This CDR3 region has 16 residues. The chain's CDR3 is CASSFSQGAFNSPLHF. As DNA, the CDR3 is TGTGCCAGCAGTTTTAGTCAGGGGGCGTTTAATTCACCCCTCCACTTT. Full variable domain (outside the CDR3, taken from reference TRBV7-2 and TRBJ1-6): GAGVSQSPSNKVTEKGKDVELRCDPISGHTALYWYRQSLGQGLEFLIYFQGNSAPDKSGLPSDRFSAERTGGSVSTLTIQRTQQEDSAVYLCASSFSQGAFNSPLHFGNGTRLTVT.

Ten or more counts support this clonotype. The chain has TRBV6-1 and TRBJ1-1, with D maybe TRBD1 (6 bases). Germline values: CDR1 MNHNS, CDR2 SASEGT. Trimming cost V 10 bases and J 0 bases, with 12 bases left between them. This CDR3 is 13 amino acids long. Here the CDR3 DNA reads TGTGCCACGGAAGGACAGATGAACACTGAAGCTTTCTTT. This sequence encodes CATEGQMNTEAFF.

The table lists this clonotype with many counts. This rearrangement joins TRBV7-2 to TRBJ2-7; the D is unclear. This CDR3 contains 13 residues. V gave up 3 bases and J gave up 9 bases, with 15 bases separating them. Germline-derived CDR1 and CDR2 are SGHTA and FQGNSA. As DNA, the CDR3 is TGTGCCAGCAGCTTTCTTCCTGTGGAAGGGCAGTACTTC. As protein: CASSFLPVEGQYF.

This clonotype was recorded many times. The V and J genes are TRBV20-1 and TRBJ1-4; D remains ambiguous. The CDR3 extends over 15 amino acids. V lost 1 base to trimming and J lost 4 bases, with 13 bases between them. Germline V gene lookup returns CDR1 DFQATT and CDR2 SNEGSKA (reference sequence). The CDR3 region has the DNA TGCAGTGCTAGAGCCCCATCCAGTGGTAATGAAAAACTGTTTTTT. Its protein is CSARAPSSGNEKLFF.

This clonotype was detected ten times or more. This chain links TRBV6-1 with TRBJ1-3, with 7 bases identical to TRBD1. This CDR3 is built from 14 residues. Germline V lookup: CDR1 MNHNS, CDR2 SASEGT. The J segment lost 2 bases and the V segment lost 6 bases, leaving 4 bases of the junction unmatched. The CDR3 spells CASSRTGAGNTIYF. The CDR3 DNA is TGTGCCAGCAGCCGGACAGGCGCTGGAAACACCATATATTTT.